These 6 T cell receptor beta chains were all obtained from the same sample, sequenced in a study of CXCR4 blockade with PD-1 therapy in pancreatic cancer. Method: immunoSEQ multiplex PCR; TCRdb's copy keeps in-frame clones and lacks some. The data contain a few thousand clones, 50% to 65% of them singletons. Sequencing input: tumor tissue. These TCRs come from a human donor with pancreatic ductal adenocarcinoma.

This clone is labeled as medium-sized (0.01 to 0.1%). The CDR3 DNA follows: TGTGCCAGCAGCCCCCGGACTAGCGGATGGGGGGAGCAGTACTTC. Amino acid sequence: CASSPRTSGWGEQYF. The chain is built from TRBV11-3 and TRBJ2-7, with 10 bases that match TRBD2. Germline V gene sequence: CDR1 SGHNT, CDR2 YENEEA. There are 15 residues in the CDR3. V lost 5 bases to trimming and J lost 7 bases; unmatched junction nucleotides: 11. The full variable domain, its missing parts supplied by reference TRBV11-3 and TRBJ2-7, is EAGVVQSPRYKIIEKKQPVAFWCNPISGHNTLYWYLQNLGQGPELLIRYENEEAVDDSQLPKDRFSAERLKGVDSTLKIQPAELGDSAVYLCASSPRTSGWGEQYFGPGTRLTVT.

This clone was recorded a few times. V gene TRBV28 combines with J gene TRBJ1-2; TRBD1 might be the D (5 bases). Trimming took 6 bases from V and 5 from J, leaving 19 bases between them. The CDR3 sequence is 15 residues long. CDR1 and CDR2 from the germline V gene are MDHEN and SYDVKM. The CDR3 DNA sequence: TGTGCCAGCAGCCCCCCTACGCGGCAGGGATATGGCTACACCTTC. This encodes CASSPPTRQGYGYTF.

By share, this clone ranks as large (0.1 to 1%). The rearrangement links TRBV11-3 to TRBJ2-3, with D possibly matching TRBD1 (6 bases). Looked up from germline, CDR1 is SGHNT and CDR2 is YENEEA. This CDR3 is built from 15 residues. Deletions cut 2 bases from V and 6 bases from J, with 15 bases between. CDR3 nucleotides: TGTGCCAGCAGCTTAACGCCCACAGGGCCGGATACGCAGTATTTT. Encoded protein: CASSLTPTGPDTQYF.

This chain joins TRBV30 and TRBJ2-7; D perhaps matches TRBD2 (5 bases). V was shortened by 1 base and J by 5 bases, with 9 bases between the two germline ends. Germline V gene data show CDR1 as GTSNPN and CDR2 as SVGIG (reference sequence). The CDR3 spans 12 residues. CDR3: CAWSGRADEQYF. CDR3 coding DNA: TGTGCCTGGAGTGGGCGGGCAGACGAGCAGTACTTC.

This chain joins TRBV9 and TRBJ2-7; the match to TRBD2 covers 7 bases. CDR1 is SGDLS, CDR2 YYNGEE, per germline. The CDR3 contains 16 residues. V gave up 4 bases and J gave up 2 bases; unmatched junction bases: 12. The CDR3 loop is CASSTHPGLDPYEQYF. CDR3 coding DNA: TGTGCCAGCAGCACGCACCCAGGACTAGACCCCTACGAGCAGTACTTC.

This clone ranks as medium-sized. The chain is built from TRBV6-8 and TRBJ1-1; possibly TRBD1 for D (6 bases). Deletions cut 0 bases from V and 4 bases from J, with 15 bases between. There are 16 residues in the CDR3. Per germline, CDR1 MNHGY and CDR2 SAAAGT. The CDR3: CASSYSSRGGGTEAFF. In DNA form, the CDR3 reads TGTGCCAGCAGTTACTCATCTCGGGGAGGGGGCACTGAAGCTTTCTTT.